This T cell receptor beta chain was identified during a study of OX40 agonist ivuxolimab in advanced cancers. Study overall: Ivuxolimab, an agonistic anti-OX40 (CD134) antibody, was given to patients. While on treatment, patients had intravenous ivuxolimab at 0.01 to 10 mg/kg every 2 weeks. Cohort: roughly 80% men, mean age 60, aged about 23 to 79.

The repertoire was sequenced with immunoSEQ multiplex PCR; TCRdb's copy has only in-frame clones and lacks some. Seen here are about 73,000 clones, approximately 92% observed once, and the top ten hold approximately 0.55%. This CDR3 is built from 14 residues. Germline CDR1 and CDR2: SGHNT and YYREEE (reference sequence). Trimming shortened V by 3 bases and J by 3 bases, and 12 bases separated the two germline ends. The rearrangement joins TRBV5-4 to TRBJ2-5, with a tentative D call TRBD2 (5 bases). The source of this sequence is an adult with an advanced solid tumor such as melanoma, head and neck, liver or kidney cancer. Sequencing was performed on CD4+ or CD8+ T cells sorted from blood, taken in a trial of the OX40 agonist ivuxolimab. This chain's CDR3 is CASSSPTGEETQYF. CDR3 nucleotide sequence: TGTGCCAGCAGCTCCCCAACCGGGGAAGAGACCCAGTACTTC.